Following are 25 T cell receptor beta chains from one sample sequenced in a study of response to subunit inactivated influenza vaccine (dated by TCRdb to 2016 to 2018). Library preparation used RT-PCR. Sequencing took place on an Illumina HiSeq 2500. TCRdb took the public reads, trimmed them with fastp at Q25, ran MiXCR for clone calling and kept in-frame beta chains. Every CDR3 protein is listed once, alongside the most common genes and DNA of its rows. The sample table shows around 520,000 distinct CDR3 sequences, and roughly 10% are seen once. Approximately 10% of the sample rests with the top ten. The sequencing here drew on PBMCs from blood, taken on the day of vaccination. The receptors originated from a man over 45 who received an inactivated influenza vaccine. Donor details come from another sample of the same person, matched by shared clones.

The V gene is TRBV13, the J gene TRBJ2-7, with 7 bases matching TRBD1. Germline V lookup: CDR1 PRHDT, CDR2 FYEKMQ (reference sequence). V lost 2 bases to trimming and J lost 0 bases; unmatched junction nucleotides: 4. CDR3 length: 15 amino acids. As DNA, the CDR3 is TGTGCCAGCAGCTTAAGGGGACAGAGCTCCTACGAGCAGTACTTC. The encoded protein is CASSLRGQSSYEQYF.

This clonotype was observed a few times. This chain links TRBV12-3 or TRBV12-4 with TRBJ1-6; 9 nucleotides match TRBD1. V gave up 5 bases and J gave up 7 bases; unmatched junction bases: 3. The CDR3 is made up of 14 amino acids. CDR3 sequence reads: CASSRDRENSPLHF. CDR3 coding DNA: TGTGCCAGCAGTAGGGACAGGGAGAATTCACCCCTCCACTTT.

J is TRBJ1-6 and V is TRBV6-1, with 10 bases fitting TRBD1. The germline CDR1 and CDR2 sequences are MNHNS and SASEGT. This CDR3 is 14 amino acids long. The V segment lost 6 bases and the J segment 11 bases; nucleotides outside the gene matches: 7. The CDR3 protein is CASRGTGARTPLHF. For the CDR3, the DNA is TGTGCCAGCAGGGGGACAGGGGCTCGCACACCCCTCCACTTT.

The chain employs TRBV10-2 and TRBJ1-5; D ambiguous. The V gene's germline CDR1 is WSHSY and CDR2 SAAADI. The CDR3 consists of 13 residues. V was cut by 8 bases and J by 4 bases, with 12 bases left in between. The CDR3 region is CASGQQRNQPQHF. The CDR3 DNA sequence: TGCGCCAGCGGCCAGCAGAGGAATCAGCCCCAGCATTTT.

This chain links TRBV20-1 with TRBJ2-1; D tentatively reads TRBD1 or TRBD2 (6 bases each). The CDR3 loop spans 14 amino acids. The V and J ends lost 8 bases and 6 bases respectively, with 20 bases between them. In germline, CDR1 is DFQATT, CDR2 SNEGSKA (reference sequence). The CDR3 spells CSPNRDWRSNEQFF. CDR3 nucleotide sequence: TGCAGTCCAAACAGGGACTGGAGGAGCAATGAGCAGTTCTTC.

The rearrangement uses TRBV4-3 and TRBJ2-3; 7 positions match TRBD1. This CDR3 comprises 17 residues. Trimming took 4 bases from V and 1 from J; bases not matched to a gene: 11. Per the germline V gene, CDR1 is LGHNA and CDR2 is YSLEER. As DNA, the CDR3 is TGCGCCAGCAGCCCCCAATTCACAGGGGCGGGCACAGATACGCAGTATTTT. Amino acids: CASSPQFTGAGTDTQYF.

In DNA, the CDR3 is TGTGCCAGCAGTGAACGGACAGGGGGACTCTACGAGCAGTACTTC. Residues: CASSERTGGLYEQYF. This chain links TRBV2 with TRBJ2-7; 10 positions agree with TRBD1. The V gene's germline CDR1 is SNHLY and CDR2 FYNNEI. Losses at the gene ends were 2 bases for V and 3 bases for J; bases not matched to a gene: 4. This CDR3 spans 15 amino acids. Supplemented by reference TRBV2 and TRBJ2-7, the full variable domain reads EPEVTQTPSHQVTQMGQEVILRCVPISNHLYFYWYRQILGQKVEFLVSFYNNEISEKSEIFDDQFSVERPDGSNFTLKIRSTKLEDSAMYFCASSERTGGLYEQYFGPGTRLTVT.

The chain recombines TRBV28 with TRBJ1-2, with D unresolved. V lost 6 bases and J 5 bases, leaving 10 bases between the germline ends. The CDR3 spans 12 residues. Germline CDR1 MDHEN, CDR2 SYDVKM. CDR3 in amino acids: CASSLLEYGYTF. Written as DNA, the CDR3 is TGTGCCAGCAGCCTCTTAGAGTATGGCTACACCTTC.

This sequence joins TRBV20-1 and TRBJ1-5; D is uncertain. V lost 0 bases and J 4 bases, leaving 7 bases between the germline ends. The CDR3 totals 13 residues. The germline V gene has CDR1 DFQATT and CDR2 SNEGSKA (reference sequence). CDR3 nucleotide sequence: TGCAGTGCTAGAGAGGACGGGAATCAGCCCCAGCATTTT. Translation gives CSAREDGNQPQHF.

This chain connects TRBV28 to TRBJ2-2; perhaps TRBD1 as D (5 bases). V lost 1 base and J lost 1, with 7 bases in between. Germline V gene data show CDR1 as MDHEN and CDR2 as SYDVKM. The CDR3 runs 15 residues. CDR3 coding DNA: TGTGCCAGCAGTTTATCAGGGCTGAACACCGGGGAGCTGTTTTTT. It is translated as CASSLSGLNTGELFF.

As concerns this clonotype: A much larger clone is a single base away; this may be a read error. The chain carries TRBV12-3 or TRBV12-4 and TRBJ1-3, with a possible D match to TRBD1 (5 bases). The CDR3 covers 15 residues. V lost 4 bases and J 2 bases, leaving 12 bases between the germline ends. The CDR3 nucleotides are TGTGCCAGCAGTTCCTCGATGACAGCTGGAAACACCATATATTTT. Translated: CASSSSMTAGNTIYF.

This sequence joins TRBV7-9 and TRBJ2-2; 9 bases match TRBD1. Germline trimming cut 5 bases from V and 7 bases from J; bases unmatched to any gene: 8. The CDR3 totals 15 residues. Germline CDR1 and CDR2: SEHNR and FQNEAQ (reference sequence). This CDR3 reads CASSPVQGAYGELFF. CDR3 nucleotides: TGTGCCAGCAGCCCCGTACAGGGGGCCTACGGGGAGCTGTTTTTT.

This clonotype has a count of ten or more. This chain links TRBV15 with TRBJ2-5, with D unclear. The CDR3 loop spans 13 amino acids. Germline V gives CDR1 LNHNV, CDR2 YYDKDF (reference sequence). Trimming took 1 base from V and 2 from J, leaving 5 bases between them. CDR3 nucleotide sequence: TGTGCCACCAGCAGAGGGGTACAAGAGACCCAGTACTTC. Amino acids: CATSRGVQETQYF.

This clonotype was seen only a few times. J is TRBJ2-5 and V is TRBV12-3 or TRBV12-4, with D possibly TRBD2 on 5 matching bases. This CDR3 spans 14 amino acids. Trimming took off 2 bases at V and 5 bases at J, with 12 bases between the two ends. CDR3 loop: CASSLSIAWETQYF. CDR3 sequence (DNA): TGTGCCAGCAGTTTAAGTATAGCGTGGGAGACCCAGTACTTC.

A few counts support this clonotype. The V call is TRBV6-1, the J call TRBJ2-2; maybe TRBD1 (6 bases). V lost 6 bases and J 3 bases, leaving 14 bases between the germline ends. CDR1 and CDR2 from the germline V gene are MNHNS and SASEGT. CDR3 length: 15 residues. CDR3 DNA: TGTGCCAGCAGAAGACAGGAGTACCACACCGGGGAGCTGTTTTTT. Its translation is CASRRQEYHTGELFF.

The CDR3 here is CASSRTISFDNEQFF. The CDR3 DNA reads as TGTGCCAGCAGCAGGACGATCAGCTTCGACAATGAGCAGTTCTTC. The chain has TRBV12-3 or TRBV12-4 and TRBJ2-1; D remains unclear. The V and J ends lost 6 bases and 5 bases respectively, with 17 bases between them. The CDR3 sequence is 15 residues long.

This clonotype was detected only a few times. The rearrangement links TRBV19 to TRBJ2-1, with D possibly called TRBD1 or TRBD2 (6 bases each). Germline V gene data show CDR1 as LNHDA and CDR2 as SQIVND (reference sequence). Trimming pared 2 bases from V and 9 bases from J, leaving 11 bases between. The CDR3 runs 13 residues. The CDR3 spells CASSILGGVEQFF. CDR3 DNA: TGTGCCAGTAGTATACTGGGGGGCGTTGAGCAGTTCTTC.

This clonotype was found a few times. This chain connects TRBV20-1 to TRBJ2-1, with D possibly TRBD2 on 6 matching bases. The CDR3 extends over 15 amino acids. Germline CDR1 and CDR2: DFQATT and SNEGSKA (reference sequence). The ends were cut back, 3 bases at V and 0 bases at J, with 12 bases in the middle. CDR3 sequence: CSARPLARSYNEQFF. CDR3 nucleotides: TGCAGTGCTAGGCCACTAGCACGCTCCTACAATGAGCAGTTCTTC.

The chain employs TRBV28 and TRBJ2-1, with TRBD1 identical over 8 bases. Germline V gene sequence: CDR1 MDHEN, CDR2 SYDVKM. J lost 7 bases, V lost 1 base, and 6 bases had no gene match. This CDR3 has 15 residues. CDR3 loop: CASSLYAGGRNEQFF. DNA of the CDR3: TGTGCCAGCAGTTTATACGCAGGGGGCAGGAATGAGCAGTTCTTC.

J is TRBJ1-2 and V is TRBV30; D remains ambiguous. Germline lookup yields CDR1 GTSNPN and CDR2 SVGIG (reference sequence). The CDR3 covers 12 residues. V lost 2 bases and J lost 8, with 12 bases in between. CDR3 bases: TGTGCCTGGAGTTTGACGGGTTTAGGCTACACCTTC. Its translation: CAWSLTGLGYTF. The full variable domain, completed using reference TRBV30 and TRBJ1-2, is SQTIHQWPATLVQPVGSPLSLECTVEGTSNPNLYWYRQAAGRGLQLLFYSVGIGQISSEVPQNLSASRPQDRQFILSSKKLLLSDSGFYLCAWSLTGLGYTFGSGTRLTVV.

This clonotype turned up a few times. The V gene is TRBV30, the J gene TRBJ2-1; TRBD2 agrees at 8 bases. V shed 7 bases and J 7 bases; nucleotides not matched to a gene: 9. This CDR3 comprises 13 residues. Germline CDR1 GTSNPN, CDR2 SVGIG (reference sequence). The CDR3 spells CASGLEPSNEQFF. The CDR3 bases are TGTGCCTCGGGACTAGAGCCCTCGAATGAGCAGTTCTTC.

The chain couples TRBV7-9 to TRBJ2-7, with a weak D call TRBD1 (5 bases). This CDR3 comprises 12 residues. The V end was cut by 8 bases, the J end by 4 bases, with 12 bases between. CDR1 and CDR2 from the germline V gene are SEHNR and FQNEAQ (reference sequence). CDR3 protein: CASAQGSYEQYF. DNA of the CDR3: TGTGCCAGCGCTCAGGGAAGTTACGAGCAGTACTTC.

This chain joins TRBV6-1 and TRBJ1-5; D gene ambiguous. Trimming pared 2 bases from V and 0 bases from J, leaving 8 bases between. This CDR3 is 15 amino acids long. Germline V gene lookup returns CDR1 MNHNS and CDR2 SASEGT. DNA of the CDR3: TGTGCCAGCAGTGAATCCGGGTATAGCAATCAGCCCCAGCATTTT. Protein sequence: CASSESGYSNQPQHF.

The chain recombines TRBV10-3 with TRBJ1-2; no firm D call. Germline loops: CDR1 ENHRY, CDR2 SYGVKD. The CDR3 extends over 13 amino acids. Between the trimmed V and J ends, which lost 4 bases and 3 bases, there was a span of 9 bases. The CDR3 nucleotides read TGTGCCATCAGTGCGACGGGTGACTATGGCTACACCTTC. Amino acid sequence: CAISATGDYGYTF.

This clonotype was seen many times. The CDR3 region has the DNA TGCGCCAGCAGCCAAGAGGGGGGGCTGGAGACCCAGTACTTC. Residues: CASSQEGGLETQYF. This chain links TRBV4-1 with TRBJ2-5; D is perhaps TRBD2 (7 bases). V gave up 0 bases and J gave up 5 bases, with 10 bases separating them. The length of the CDR3 is 14 residues. Germline V lookup: CDR1 MGHRA, CDR2 YSYEKL.